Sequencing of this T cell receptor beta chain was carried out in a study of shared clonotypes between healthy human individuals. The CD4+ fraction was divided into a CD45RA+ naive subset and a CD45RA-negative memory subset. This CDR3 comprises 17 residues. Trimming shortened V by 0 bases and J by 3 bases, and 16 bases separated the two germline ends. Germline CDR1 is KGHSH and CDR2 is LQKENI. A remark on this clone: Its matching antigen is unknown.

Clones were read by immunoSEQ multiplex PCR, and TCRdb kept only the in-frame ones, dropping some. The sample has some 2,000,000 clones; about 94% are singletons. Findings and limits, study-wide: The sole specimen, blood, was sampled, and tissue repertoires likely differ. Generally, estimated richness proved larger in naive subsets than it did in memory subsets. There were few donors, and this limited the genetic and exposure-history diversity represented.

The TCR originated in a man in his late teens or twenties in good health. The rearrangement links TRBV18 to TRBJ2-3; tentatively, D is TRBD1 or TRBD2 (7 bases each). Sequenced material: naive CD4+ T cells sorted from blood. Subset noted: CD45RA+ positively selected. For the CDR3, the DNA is TGTGCCAGCTCACCACCGGGAGGGGGCCGACCGACAGATACGCAGTATTTT. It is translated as CASSPPGGGRPTDTQYF.